These 9 T cell receptor beta chains were all obtained from the same sample, sequenced in a study of blood T cell repertoires in COVID-19. The table came from immunoSEQ multiplex PCR; TCRdb's copy has only in-frame clones and leaves some out. The sample shows 290,000 or so clones, around 84% of them seen only once. The sequencing sample was made of peripheral blood. The receptors here all came from a man in his 70s with acute or convalescent COVID-19.

The gene calls are TRBV30 and TRBJ1-1; 9 bases map to TRBD1. The CDR3 is 15 amino acids. Germline CDR1 is GTSNPN and CDR2 is SVGIG (reference sequence). Trimming took 5 bases from V and 3 from J; bases not matched to a gene: 10. The CDR3 loop is CAWDASGTGHTEAFF. CDR3 DNA sequence: TGTGCCTGGGACGCTTCCGGGACAGGGCACACTGAAGCTTTCTTT.

The chain couples TRBV5-5 to TRBJ1-5, with unresolved D. The germline V gene encodes CDR1 SGHKS and CDR2 YYEKEE (reference sequence). The CDR3 covers 14 residues. V lost 0 bases and J 1 base, leaving 5 bases between the germline ends. Here the CDR3 reads CASSLGRSNQPQHF. The CDR3 DNA reads as TGTGCCAGCAGCTTGGGGAGAAGCAATCAGCCCCAGCATTTT.

The chain recombines TRBV7-7 with TRBJ2-5; 7 bases fit TRBD2. Germline CDR1 and CDR2: SSHAT and FNYEAQ (reference sequence). After removal of 3 bases from V and 5 bases from J, the junction contained 3 bases not matched to a gene. The CDR3 spans 13 residues. CDR3 amino acids: CASSLVGGETQYF. CDR3 bases: TGTGCCAGCAGCTTGGTGGGGGGGGAGACCCAGTACTTC. The variable domain in full, with the rest retrieved from reference TRBV7-7 and TRBJ2-5, is GAGVSQSPRYKVTKRGQDVTLRCDPISSHATLYWYQQALGQGPEFLTYFNYEAQPDKSGLPSDRFSAERPEGSISTLTIQRTEQRDSAMYRCASSLVGGETQYFGPGTRLLVL.

V gene TRBV20-1 combines with J gene TRBJ1-5; D possibly corresponds to TRBD1 (6 bases). There are 13 residues in the CDR3. Trimming took off 3 bases at V and 7 bases at J, with 13 bases between the two ends. Germline lookup yields CDR1 DFQATT and CDR2 SNEGSKA (reference sequence). CDR3 residues: CSASTQGGQPQHF. CDR3 in DNA: TGCAGTGCTAGTACACAGGGAGGGCAGCCCCAGCATTTT.

V and J are TRBV30 and TRBJ1-6; maybe TRBD1 (5 bases). Trimming cost V 4 bases and J 8 bases, with 15 bases left between them. The CDR3 runs 14 residues. From germline, CDR1 is GTSNPN and CDR2 SVGIG (reference sequence). The CDR3 region is CAWTGDSGHSPLHF. The CDR3 DNA reads TGTGCCTGGACAGGAGACAGTGGCCATTCACCCCTCCACTTT.

This clone has only one observation. CDR3 bases: TGCGCCAGCAGACTAACAGGGAGCGAGACCCAGTACTTC. Translated, it gives CASRLTGSETQYF. J is TRBJ2-5 and V is TRBV4-1; D may be TRBD1 (6 bases). Trimming pared 6 bases from V and 5 bases from J, leaving 13 bases between. This CDR3 contains 13 residues. CDR1 is MGHRA, CDR2 YSYEKL, per germline.

V is TRBV7-9 and J is TRBJ2-5; D is uncertain. This CDR3 region has 15 residues. Between the trimmed V and J ends, which lost 0 bases and 0 bases, there was a span of 8 bases. CDR1 and CDR2 (germline): SEHNR, FQNEAQ (reference sequence). This chain's CDR3 is CASSLAGADQETQYF. The CDR3 DNA sequence: TGTGCCAGCAGCTTAGCGGGCGCAGACCAAGAGACCCAGTACTTC.

CDR3 in DNA: TGTGCCAGCGCCAGGGGGCGGACAGATACGCAGTATTTT. Its protein product is CASARGRTDTQYF. J is TRBJ2-3 and V is TRBV7-2, with 8 bases fitting TRBD1. From germline, CDR1 is SGHTA and CDR2 FQGNSA. The CDR3 is 13 amino acids. V gave up 8 bases and J gave up 3 bases; unmatched junction bases: 4.

The sample holds a few counts of this clone. The rearrangement uses TRBV5-5 and TRBJ2-7; 7 positions agree with TRBD1. The J segment lost 10 bases and the V segment lost 1 base, leaving 17 bases of the junction unmatched. Germline V gene lookup returns CDR1 SGHKS and CDR2 YYEKEE (reference sequence). There are 16 residues in the CDR3. CDR3 nucleotides: TGTGCCAGCAGCTTGATAGGGGGCGCCTCTTCGACCCTACAGTACTTC. It encodes CASSLIGGASSTLQYF.